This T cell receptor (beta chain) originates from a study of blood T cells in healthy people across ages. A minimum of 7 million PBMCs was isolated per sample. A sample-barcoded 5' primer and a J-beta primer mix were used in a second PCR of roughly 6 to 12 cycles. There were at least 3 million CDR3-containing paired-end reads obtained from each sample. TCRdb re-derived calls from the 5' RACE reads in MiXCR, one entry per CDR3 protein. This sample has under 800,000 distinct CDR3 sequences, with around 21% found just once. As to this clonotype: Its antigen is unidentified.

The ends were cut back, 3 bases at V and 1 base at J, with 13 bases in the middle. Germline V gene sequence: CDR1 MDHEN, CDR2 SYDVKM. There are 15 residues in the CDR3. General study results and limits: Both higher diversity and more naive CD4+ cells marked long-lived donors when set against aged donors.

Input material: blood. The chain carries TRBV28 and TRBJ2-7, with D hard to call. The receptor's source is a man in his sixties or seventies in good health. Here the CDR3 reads CASSFAPPRSYEQYF. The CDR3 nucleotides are TGTGCCAGCAGTTTCGCCCCCCCCAGGTCCTACGAGCAGTACTTC.